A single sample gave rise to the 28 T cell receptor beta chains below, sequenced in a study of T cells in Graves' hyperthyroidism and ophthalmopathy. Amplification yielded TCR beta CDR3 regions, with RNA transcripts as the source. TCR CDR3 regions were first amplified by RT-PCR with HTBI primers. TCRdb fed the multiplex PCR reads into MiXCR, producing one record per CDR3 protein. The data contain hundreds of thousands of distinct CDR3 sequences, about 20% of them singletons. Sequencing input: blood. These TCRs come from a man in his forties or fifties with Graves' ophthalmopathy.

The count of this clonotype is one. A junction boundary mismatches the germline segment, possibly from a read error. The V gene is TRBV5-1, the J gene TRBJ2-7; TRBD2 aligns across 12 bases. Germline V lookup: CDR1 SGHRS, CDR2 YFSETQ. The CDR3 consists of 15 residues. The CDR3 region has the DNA TGTGCCAGCGGCCTAGCGGGGGGGCTTTCCTACGAGCAGTACTTC. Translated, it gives CASGLAGGLSYEQYF.

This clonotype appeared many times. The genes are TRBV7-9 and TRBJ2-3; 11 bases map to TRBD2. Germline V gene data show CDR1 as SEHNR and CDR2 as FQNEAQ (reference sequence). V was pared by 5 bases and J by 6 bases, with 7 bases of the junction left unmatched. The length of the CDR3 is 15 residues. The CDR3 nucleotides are TGTGCCAGCAGCCAAATTAGCGGGAGGGAGGATACGCAGTATTTT. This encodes CASSQISGREDTQYF.

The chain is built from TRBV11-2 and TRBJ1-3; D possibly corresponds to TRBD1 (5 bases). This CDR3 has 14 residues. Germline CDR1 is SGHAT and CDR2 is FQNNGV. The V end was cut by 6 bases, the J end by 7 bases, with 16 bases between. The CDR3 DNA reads TGTGCCAGCAGGCAGACGACAGTAGCGAACACCATATATTTT. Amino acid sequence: CASRQTTVANTIYF. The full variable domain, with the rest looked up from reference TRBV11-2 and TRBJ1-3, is EAGVAQSPRYKIIEKRQSVAFWCNPISGHATLYWYQQILGQGPKLLIQFQNNGVVDDSQLPKDRFSAERLKGVDSTLKIQPAKLEDSAVYLCASRQTTVANTIYFGEGSWLTVV.

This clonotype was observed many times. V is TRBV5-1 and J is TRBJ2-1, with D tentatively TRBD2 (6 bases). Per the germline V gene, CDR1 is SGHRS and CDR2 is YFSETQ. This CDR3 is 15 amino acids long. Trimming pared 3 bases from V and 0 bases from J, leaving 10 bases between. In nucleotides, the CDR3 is TGCGCCAGCAGCTCAGGAGGGTTCTCCTACAATGAGCAGTTCTTC. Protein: CASSSGGFSYNEQFF.

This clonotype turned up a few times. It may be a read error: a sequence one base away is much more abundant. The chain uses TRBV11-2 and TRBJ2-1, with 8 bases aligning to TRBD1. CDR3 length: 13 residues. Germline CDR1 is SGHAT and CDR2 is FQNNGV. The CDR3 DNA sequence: TGTGCCAGCAGCTGGACAGGGTCGGGAGAGCAGCTCTTC. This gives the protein CASSWTGSGEQLF. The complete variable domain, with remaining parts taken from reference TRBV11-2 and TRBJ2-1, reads EAGVAQSPRYKIIEKRQSVAFWCNPISGHATLYWYQQILGQGPKLLIQFQNNGVVDDSQLPKDRFSAERLKGVDSTLKIQPAKLEDSAVYLCASSWTGSGEQLFGPGTRLTVL.

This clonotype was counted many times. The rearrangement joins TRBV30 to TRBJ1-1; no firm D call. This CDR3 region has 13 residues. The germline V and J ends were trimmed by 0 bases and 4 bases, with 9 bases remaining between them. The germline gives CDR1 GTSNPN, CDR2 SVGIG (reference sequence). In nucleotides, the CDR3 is TGTGCCTGGAGTGTGGGGATTAGCACTGAAGCTTTCTTT. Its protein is CAWSVGISTEAFF.

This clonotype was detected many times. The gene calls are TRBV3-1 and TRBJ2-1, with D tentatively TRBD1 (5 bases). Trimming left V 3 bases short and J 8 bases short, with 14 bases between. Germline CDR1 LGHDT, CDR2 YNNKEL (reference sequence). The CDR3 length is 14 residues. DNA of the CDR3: TGTGCCAGCAGCCAGGGAAGAACAGGAGATGAGCAGTTCTTC. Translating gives CASSQGRTGDEQFF.

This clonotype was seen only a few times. The CDR3, as DNA: TGTGCCAGCAGCCCCGGGAGGCTAGAGACCCAGTACTTC. Protein sequence: CASSPGRLETQYF. The rearrangement joins TRBV6-1 to TRBJ2-5, with 7 nucleotides matching TRBD2. The V gene end was trimmed by 6 bases and the J gene end by 4 bases; junction bases not matched to a gene: 5. This CDR3 comprises 13 residues. Germline V CDR1 and CDR2: MNHNS, SASEGT.

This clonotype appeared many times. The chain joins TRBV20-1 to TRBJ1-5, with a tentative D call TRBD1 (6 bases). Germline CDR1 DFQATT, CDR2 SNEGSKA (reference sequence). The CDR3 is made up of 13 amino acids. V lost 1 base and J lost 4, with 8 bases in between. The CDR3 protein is CSARVGGNQPQHF. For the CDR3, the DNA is TGCAGTGCTAGAGTAGGGGGGAATCAGCCCCAGCATTTT.

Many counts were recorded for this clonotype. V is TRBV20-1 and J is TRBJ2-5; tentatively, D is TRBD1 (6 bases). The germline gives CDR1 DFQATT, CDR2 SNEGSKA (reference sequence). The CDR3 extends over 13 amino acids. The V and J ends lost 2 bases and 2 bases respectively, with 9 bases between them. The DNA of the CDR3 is TGCAGTGCTAGATACGACAGGCAAGAGACCCAGTACTTC. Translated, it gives CSARYDRQETQYF.

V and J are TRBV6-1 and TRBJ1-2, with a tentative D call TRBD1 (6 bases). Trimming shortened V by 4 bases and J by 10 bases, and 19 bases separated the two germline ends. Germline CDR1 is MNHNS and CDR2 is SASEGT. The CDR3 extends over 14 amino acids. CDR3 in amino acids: CASSAPGTRKDYTF. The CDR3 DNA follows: TGTGCCAGCAGTGCGCCCGGGACACGGAAGGACTACACCTTC.

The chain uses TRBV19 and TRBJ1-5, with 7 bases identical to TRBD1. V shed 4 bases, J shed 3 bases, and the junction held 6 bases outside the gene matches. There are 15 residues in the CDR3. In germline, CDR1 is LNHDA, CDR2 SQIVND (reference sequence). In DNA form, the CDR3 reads TGTGCCAGTAGTACACACAGGGGAGACAATCAGCCCCAGCATTTT. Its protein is CASSTHRGDNQPQHF.

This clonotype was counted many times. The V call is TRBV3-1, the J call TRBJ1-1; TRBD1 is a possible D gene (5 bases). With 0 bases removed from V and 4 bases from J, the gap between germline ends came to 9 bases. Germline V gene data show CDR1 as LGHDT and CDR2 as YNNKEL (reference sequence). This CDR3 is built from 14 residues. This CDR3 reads CASSQDVRGTEAFF. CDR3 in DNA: TGTGCCAGCAGCCAAGACGTAAGGGGCACTGAAGCTTTCTTT.

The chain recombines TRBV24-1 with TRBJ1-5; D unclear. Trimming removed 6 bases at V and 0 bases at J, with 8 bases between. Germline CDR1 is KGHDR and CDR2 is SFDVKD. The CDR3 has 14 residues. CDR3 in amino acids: CATSKRSSNQPQHF. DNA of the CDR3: TGTGCCACCAGTAAAAGAAGTAGCAATCAGCCCCAGCATTTT.

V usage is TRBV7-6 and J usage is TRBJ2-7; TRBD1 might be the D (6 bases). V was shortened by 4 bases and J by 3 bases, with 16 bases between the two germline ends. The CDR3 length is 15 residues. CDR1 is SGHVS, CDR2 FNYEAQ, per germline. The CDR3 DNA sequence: TGTGCCAGCAGCTCTCGACAGGACGGCGTCTACGAGCAGTACTTC. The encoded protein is CASSSRQDGVYEQYF.

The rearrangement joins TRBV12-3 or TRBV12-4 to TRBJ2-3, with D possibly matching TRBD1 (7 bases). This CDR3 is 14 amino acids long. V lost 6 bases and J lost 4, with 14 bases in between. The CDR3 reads CASSHDREADTQYF. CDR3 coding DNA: TGTGCCAGCAGCCATGACAGGGAGGCAGATACGCAGTATTTT.

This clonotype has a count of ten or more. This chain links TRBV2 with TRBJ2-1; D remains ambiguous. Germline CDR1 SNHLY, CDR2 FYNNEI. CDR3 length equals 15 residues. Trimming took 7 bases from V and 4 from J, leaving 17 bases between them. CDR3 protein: CASIRIGNIYNEQFF. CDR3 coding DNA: TGTGCCAGCATCCGGATCGGAAATATTTACAATGAGCAGTTCTTC.

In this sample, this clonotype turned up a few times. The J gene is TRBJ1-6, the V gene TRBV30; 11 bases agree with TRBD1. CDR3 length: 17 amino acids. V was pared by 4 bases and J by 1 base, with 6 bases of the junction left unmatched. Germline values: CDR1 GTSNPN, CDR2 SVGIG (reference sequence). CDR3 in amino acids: CAWNRDRGGSYNSPLHF. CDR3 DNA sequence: TGTGCCTGGAACCGGGACAGGGGGGGTTCCTATAATTCACCCCTCCACTTT.

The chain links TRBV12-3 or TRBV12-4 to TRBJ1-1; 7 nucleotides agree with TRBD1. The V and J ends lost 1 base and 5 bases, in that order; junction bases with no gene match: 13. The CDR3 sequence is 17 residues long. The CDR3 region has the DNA TGTGCCAGCAGTTTAGGAGGGCAGGGGGGTTTTAAGACTGAAGCTTTCTTT. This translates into CASSLGGQGGFKTEAFF.

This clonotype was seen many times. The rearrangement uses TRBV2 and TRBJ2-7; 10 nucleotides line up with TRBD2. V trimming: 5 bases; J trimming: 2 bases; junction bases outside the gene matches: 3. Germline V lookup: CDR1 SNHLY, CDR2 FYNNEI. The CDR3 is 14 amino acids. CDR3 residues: CASSPGLATYEQYF. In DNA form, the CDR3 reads TGTGCCAGCAGTCCGGGACTAGCGACCTACGAGCAGTACTTC.

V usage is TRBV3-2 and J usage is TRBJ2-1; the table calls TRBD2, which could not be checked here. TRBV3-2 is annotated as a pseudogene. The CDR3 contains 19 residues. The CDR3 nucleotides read TGTGCCATCAGCGATTTACTAGCGGGGGCCCTAAGCTCCTACAATGAGCAGTTCTTC. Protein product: CAISDLLAGALSSYNEQFF.

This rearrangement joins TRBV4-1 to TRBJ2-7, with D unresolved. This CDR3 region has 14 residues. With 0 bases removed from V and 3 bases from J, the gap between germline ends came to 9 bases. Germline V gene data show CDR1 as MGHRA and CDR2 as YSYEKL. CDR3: CASSQDEADYEQYF. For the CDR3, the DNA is TGCGCCAGCAGCCAAGATGAGGCAGACTACGAGCAGTACTTC.

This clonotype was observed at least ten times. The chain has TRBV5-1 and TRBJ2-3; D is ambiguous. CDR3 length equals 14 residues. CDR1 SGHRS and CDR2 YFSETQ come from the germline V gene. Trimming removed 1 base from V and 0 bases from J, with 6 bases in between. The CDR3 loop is CASSLKGSTDTQYF. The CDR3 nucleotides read TGCGCCAGCAGCTTGAAAGGGAGCACAGATACGCAGTATTTT.

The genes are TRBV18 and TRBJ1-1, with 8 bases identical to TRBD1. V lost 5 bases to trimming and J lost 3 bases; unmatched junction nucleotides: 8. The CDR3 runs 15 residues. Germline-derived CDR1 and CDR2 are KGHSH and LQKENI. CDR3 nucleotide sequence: TGTGCCAGCTCAGAGGGGACAGGAGCCTACACTGAAGCTTTCTTT. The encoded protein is CASSEGTGAYTEAFF.

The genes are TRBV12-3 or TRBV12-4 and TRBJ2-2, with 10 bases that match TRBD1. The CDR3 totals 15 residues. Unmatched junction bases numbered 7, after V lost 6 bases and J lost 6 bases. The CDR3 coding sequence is TGTGCCAGCAGCCCCGACAGGGGGCAATCCGGGGAGCTGTTTTTT. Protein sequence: CASSPDRGQSGELFF.

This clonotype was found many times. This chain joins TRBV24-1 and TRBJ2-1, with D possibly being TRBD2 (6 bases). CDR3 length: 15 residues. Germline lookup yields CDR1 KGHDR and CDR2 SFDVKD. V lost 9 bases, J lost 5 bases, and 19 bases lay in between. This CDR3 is CATFQTSFINNEQFF. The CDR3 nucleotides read TGTGCCACCTTCCAAACTAGCTTCATTAACAATGAGCAGTTCTTC.

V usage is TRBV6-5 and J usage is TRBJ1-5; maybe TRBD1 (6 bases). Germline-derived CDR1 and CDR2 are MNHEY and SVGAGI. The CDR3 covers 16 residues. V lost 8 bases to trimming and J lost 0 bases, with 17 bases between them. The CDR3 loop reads CASWEPGANSNQPQHF. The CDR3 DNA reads TGTGCCAGCTGGGAACCAGGGGCGAATAGCAATCAGCCCCAGCATTTT.

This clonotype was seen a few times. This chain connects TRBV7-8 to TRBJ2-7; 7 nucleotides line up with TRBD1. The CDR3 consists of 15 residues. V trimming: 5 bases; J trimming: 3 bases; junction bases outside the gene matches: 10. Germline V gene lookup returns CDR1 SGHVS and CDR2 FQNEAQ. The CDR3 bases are TGTGCCAGCAGCCCTGAGGGACAGATCTACTACGAGCAGTACTTC. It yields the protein CASSPEGQIYYEQYF.